The clone carrying this T cell receptor (beta chain) appeared a few times. Its antigen is undetermined. Not enrolled were patients with uncontrolled infection, other autoimmune disease, pregnancy or lactation. The sample originates from a study of T cells in Graves' hyperthyroidism and ophthalmopathy. There were TCR beta CDR3 regions amplified from RNA transcripts. TCR CDR3 underwent first-round RT-PCR with the HTBI primer set. TCRdb recomputed calls from the multiplex PCR reads with MiXCR, one row per CDR3 protein. The sample holds 700,000 to 850,000 distinct CDR3 sequences, approximately 36% seen once. This CDR3 is 17 amino acids long. CDR1 is SGHAT and CDR2 is FQNNGV in the germline V gene. Deletions cut 8 bases from V and 6 bases from J, with 25 bases between. Findings and caveats of the study: Most expanded thyroid clonotypes above 0.001 also appeared in blood. With a median lead of around 5.9 months before onset, the model predicted ophthalmopathy.

What was sequenced was blood. This TCR was recovered from a woman in her thirties or forties with Graves' hyperthyroidism. The chain links TRBV11-2 to TRBJ1-4; D is possibly TRBD1 (5 bases). CDR3: CASSPFPLGQRHEKLFF. CDR3 bases: TGTGCCAGCTCACCTTTCCCGTTGGGGCAGAGGCATGAAAAACTGTTTTTT.